Each of the 21 T cell receptor beta chains below was sequenced from the same sample in a study of beta chain features in type 1 diabetes. Their recognized antigens are unknown. Study-level findings and limits: TCRB CDR3 length was moderately but significantly reduced in all four CD4+ subsets of Type 1 diabetes patients.

The study reverse transcribed the entire isolated RNA, so it sequenced expressed TCRB transcripts. TCRdb's copy holds only in-frame clones and misses some; the assay was immunoSEQ multiplex PCR. The sample lists hundreds of thousands of clones, around 12% occurring once. The sequencing sample was made of naive CD4+ T cells from blood. All receptors derive from a woman aged 18-30 years with type 1 diabetes.

This clone was observed a handful of times. The chain has TRBV28 and TRBJ2-4, with D perhaps TRBD1 (6 bases). Germline lookup yields CDR1 MDHEN and CDR2 SYDVKM. CDR3 length equals 13 residues. V was cut by 6 bases and J by 9 bases, with 15 bases left in between. As DNA, the CDR3 is TGTGCCAGCAGACCCGGTGCCAGGGGCATTCAGTACTTC. Translated: CASRPGARGIQYF.

This clone was seen a few times. V is TRBV6-5 and J is TRBJ2-1, with 7 nucleotides matching TRBD1. The CDR3 sequence is 14 residues long. From germline, CDR1 is MNHEY and CDR2 SVGAGI. Trimming took 5 bases from V and 6 from J; bases not matched to a gene: 7. In DNA form, the CDR3 reads TGTGCCAGCAGTGAGACAGGGTTGGTCAATGAGCAGTTCTTC. It yields the protein CASSETGLVNEQFF.

This clone occurred a few times. This sequence joins TRBV11-2 and TRBJ2-1, with D possibly being TRBD2 (6 bases). CDR1 SGHAT and CDR2 FQNNGV come from the germline V gene. The length of the CDR3 is 12 residues. V lost 5 bases, J lost 9 bases, and 11 bases lay in between. The CDR3: CASSRGSGEQFF. The CDR3 nucleotides are TGTGCCAGCAGCCGGGGGTCTGGTGAGCAGTTCTTC.

The rearrangement links TRBV20-1 to TRBJ2-1; D is undetermined. Trimming cost V 4 bases and J 8 bases, with 6 bases left between them. The CDR3 has 10 residues. Germline loops: CDR1 DFQATT, CDR2 SNEGSKA (reference sequence). CDR3 bases: TGCAGTGCTATTCGTTATGAGCAGTTCTTC. Its protein product is CSAIRYEQFF.

Only a few counts were recorded for this clone. In DNA form, the CDR3 reads TGCGCCAGCAGCCAAGATCTCCAGGGGTGGGATGGCTACACCTTC. Its translation is CASSQDLQGWDGYTF. The chain uses TRBV4-3 and TRBJ1-2; possibly TRBD1 for D (6 bases). This CDR3 region has 15 residues. V lost 0 bases and J lost 6, with 14 bases in between. Germline V gene data show CDR1 as LGHNA and CDR2 as YSLEER.

In its sample, this clone was seen a few times. The chain couples TRBV9 to TRBJ2-5; D is ambiguous. The CDR3 is 13 residues long. Germline V gives CDR1 SGDLS, CDR2 YYNGEE. V was cut by 0 bases and J by 6 bases, with 9 bases left in between. CDR3 sequence: CASSVETWKTQYF. The CDR3 DNA reads as TGTGCCAGCAGCGTAGAGACTTGGAAGACCCAGTACTTC.

V is TRBV2 and J is TRBJ1-1, with 8 nucleotides matching TRBD1. The junction had 5 bases not matched to a gene; V was cut back by 6 bases and J by 2 bases. CDR1 and CDR2 from the germline V gene are SNHLY and FYNNEI. The CDR3 length is 14 residues. CDR3: CASRPQGVNTEAFF. The CDR3 nucleotides are TGTGCCAGCAGACCACAGGGGGTCAACACTGAAGCTTTCTTT.

The V call is TRBV6-6, the J call TRBJ1-3, with D unresolved. This CDR3 has 14 amino acids. The germline CDR1 and CDR2 sequences are MNHNY and SVGAGI (reference sequence). V gave up 2 bases and J gave up 0 bases, with 5 bases separating them. The CDR3 sequence: CASSYGSSGNTIYF. The CDR3 nucleotides read TGTGCCAGCAGTTACGGGAGCTCTGGAAACACCATATATTTT.

V usage is TRBV7-2 and J usage is TRBJ1-5; D might be TRBD1 (5 bases). The CDR3 contains 15 residues. The V end lost 2 bases, the J end lost 7 bases, and 15 bases lay between the germline ends. Germline V gene lookup returns CDR1 SGHTA and CDR2 FQGNSA. In DNA, the CDR3 is TGTGCCAGCAGCTTAAGCTCAGGGTTCAGCCAGCCCCAGCATTTT. It codes for CASSLSSGFSQPQHF.

This clone was seen a few times. The rearrangement joins TRBV2 to TRBJ2-7; 9 nucleotides match TRBD2. Trimming cost V 6 bases and J 5 bases; bases outside gene matches: 8. The CDR3 has 14 residues. The germline V gene encodes CDR1 SNHLY and CDR2 FYNNEI. CDR3 protein: CASRSLAGFNEQYF. The CDR3 nucleotides are TGTGCCAGCAGGTCTCTAGCGGGATTTAACGAGCAGTACTTC.

This clone was counted only a few times. The chain is built from TRBV5-1 and TRBJ1-1, with 7 bases aligning to TRBD1. From germline, CDR1 is SGHRS and CDR2 YFSETQ. The V and J ends lost 2 bases and 5 bases, in that order; junction bases with no gene match: 3. This CDR3 is built from 13 residues. The CDR3 reads CASSFQGDTEAFF. Here the CDR3 DNA reads TGCGCCAGCAGCTTTCAGGGGGATACTGAAGCTTTCTTT.

This clone was detected a few times. The chain couples TRBV5-4 to TRBJ1-2; no firm D call. V lost 3 bases, J lost 2 bases, and 14 bases lay in between. Germline V gene sequence: CDR1 SGHNT, CDR2 YYREEE (reference sequence). The CDR3 has 15 residues. CDR3 region: CASSSLWAGNYGYTF. The CDR3 nucleotides read TGTGCCAGCAGCTCCCTTTGGGCGGGGAACTATGGCTACACCTTC.

V is TRBV29-1 and J is TRBJ2-1; D remains unclear. CDR1 and CDR2 (germline): SQVTM, ANQGSEA. The CDR3 loop spans 14 amino acids. Trimming left V 7 bases short and J 0 bases short, with 13 bases between. The CDR3 sequence is CSAHARSSYNEQFF. DNA of the CDR3: TGCAGCGCCCATGCTAGAAGCTCCTACAATGAGCAGTTCTTC.

This clone has only a few counts. The chain combines TRBV19 with TRBJ1-2; no clear D gene. The CDR3 covers 16 residues. Germline values: CDR1 LNHDA, CDR2 SQIVND (reference sequence). Trimming left V 3 bases short and J 10 bases short, with 24 bases between. DNA for the CDR3: TGTGCCAGTAGTATCGCCGGAATGGGCCCTGTTCGCGCCTACACCTTC. Translating gives CASSIAGMGPVRAYTF.

The chain has TRBV10-3 and TRBJ2-1; 11 bases are shared with TRBD1. Germline V CDR1 and CDR2: ENHRY, SYGVKD. With 3 bases clipped from V and 9 bases from J, the junction kept 10 bases outside the gene matches. The CDR3 is 16 residues long. Written as DNA, the CDR3 is TGTGCCATCAGTGATCGACCCCCGGGACAGGGGGTTGAGCAGTTCTTC. Translating gives CAISDRPPGQGVEQFF.

The rearrangement links TRBV7-2 to TRBJ2-7; 10 bases are a match to TRBD2. V was clipped by 5 bases and J by 4 bases; unmatched bases: 5. The CDR3 extends over 14 amino acids. Germline V gene data show CDR1 as SGHTA and CDR2 as FQGNSA. CDR3 coding DNA: TGTGCCAGCAGCCAAGGACTAGCGGAATACGAGCAGTACTTC. Protein: CASSQGLAEYEQYF.

The genes are TRBV2 and TRBJ2-1, with 8 bases lining up with TRBD2. Germline V CDR1 and CDR2: SNHLY, FYNNEI. The CDR3 extends over 11 amino acids. The ends lost 6 bases at V and 10 bases at J; junction bases unmatched: 2. This CDR3 is CASRGGREQFF. CDR3 bases: TGTGCCAGCAGGGGCGGGAGGGAGCAGTTCTTC.

The rearrangement joins TRBV7-2 to TRBJ2-2; D is unclear. The V gene's germline CDR1 is SGHTA and CDR2 FQGNSA. The CDR3 loop spans 13 amino acids. Trimming took off 2 bases at V and 1 base at J, with 2 bases between the two ends. Here the CDR3 reads CASSLRNTGELFF. The CDR3 nucleotides are TGTGCCAGCAGCTTACGGAACACCGGGGAGCTGTTTTTT.

This clone was observed a few times. The chain is built from TRBV10-2 and TRBJ1-2, with 8 bases fitting TRBD1. CDR1 and CDR2 (germline): WSHSY, SAAADI. J gave up 6 bases and V 6 bases, and 6 bases lay outside the gene matches. The CDR3 is 13 amino acids. CDR3 in DNA: TGCGCCAGCAGCGGGGCGGACAGGGATGGCTACACCTTC. As protein: CASSGADRDGYTF.

This chain links TRBV9 with TRBJ1-4, with a weak D call TRBD1 (5 bases). With 2 bases removed from V and 10 bases from J, the gap between germline ends came to 15 bases. The germline CDR1 and CDR2 sequences are SGDLS and YYNGEE. The CDR3 consists of 14 residues. In DNA, the CDR3 is TGTGCCAGCAGCGTCGGGTTACCGGGGGGAAAACTGTTTTTT. It encodes CASSVGLPGGKLFF.

This rearrangement joins TRBV6-6 to TRBJ1-2; unclear D gene. Trimming left V 0 bases short and J 7 bases short, with 12 bases between. CDR1 is MNHNY and CDR2 is SVGAGI in the germline V gene (reference sequence). The CDR3 spans 14 residues. In DNA form, the CDR3 reads TGTGCCAGCAGTTACTCCGCGGGGAATTCTGGCTACACCTTC. Translating it yields CASSYSAGNSGYTF.